This T cell receptor (beta chain) was captured in a study of T cell repertoires and HLA-DP antigens. Study at large: In vitro CD4+ alloreactivity was against HeLa-presented HLA-DP.

The primer mix covered 54 TRBV segments and 13 TRBJ segments. TCRdb's copy holds only in-frame clones and misses some; the assay was immunoSEQ multiplex PCR. This sample yields 90,000 to 130,000 clones, of which almost 95% are seen a single time; approximately 0.25% belongs to the top ten. This clone was observed once. What it binds is unknown. The CDR3 loop spans 16 amino acids. The V segment lost 2 bases and the J segment 2 bases; nucleotides outside the gene matches: 7. The germline V gene encodes CDR1 SGHRS and CDR2 YFSETQ. Sequences were obtained from CD4+ T cells from PBMCs. The rearrangement joins TRBV5-1 to TRBJ2-1; TRBD2 matches 7 bases. The TCR was taken from a woman between 18 and 30 years old in good health and CMV-seronegative. The CDR3 spells CASSFASGTPYNEQFF. The CDR3 nucleotides are TGCGCCAGCAGCTTCGCCAGCGGGACCCCCTACAATGAGCAGTTCTTC. Variable domain in full (rest from reference TRBV5-1 and TRBJ2-1): KAGVTQTPRYLIKTRGQQVTLSCSPISGHRSVSWYQQTPGQGLQFLFEYFSETQRNKGNFPGRFSGRQFSNSRSEMNVSTLELGDSALYLCASSFASGTPYNEQFFGPGTRLTVL.